What follows are 11 T cell receptor beta chains derived from one specimen sequenced in a study of OX40 agonist ivuxolimab in advanced cancers. Method: immunoSEQ multiplex PCR; TCRdb's copy keeps in-frame clones and lacks some. The sample carries some 70,000 clones, 80% to 90% recorded once. The sequencing here drew on CD4+ or CD8+ T cells sorted from blood, taken in a trial of the OX40 agonist ivuxolimab. Every receptor here comes from an adult with an advanced solid tumor such as melanoma, head and neck, liver or kidney cancer.

V and J are TRBV11-3 and TRBJ1-6; D is unresolved. With 4 bases removed from V and 2 bases from J, the gap between germline ends came to 0 bases. This CDR3 is built from 12 residues. Germline CDR1 SGHNT, CDR2 YENEEA. As DNA, the CDR3 is TGTGCCAGCAGCTCCTATAATTCACCCCTCCACTTT. Amino acid sequence: CASSSYNSPLHF.

This chain uses TRBV2 with TRBJ2-1; 11 bases line up with TRBD2. Germline values: CDR1 SNHLY, CDR2 FYNNEI. V was clipped by 4 bases and J by 0 bases; unmatched bases: 11. This CDR3 has 19 amino acids. The CDR3 region has the DNA TGTGCCAGCAGTGTTCCTAGCGGGGGGCCCTGGAGCTCCTACAATGAGCAGTTCTTC. As protein: CASSVPSGGPWSSYNEQFF.

This chain joins TRBV28 and TRBJ1-4; TRBD1 agrees at 10 bases. CDR1 is MDHEN, CDR2 SYDVKM, per germline. The length of the CDR3 is 17 residues. The trim removed 3 bases at V and 8 bases at J, leaving 12 bases unmatched. CDR3 bases: TGTGCCAGCAGTTTGACAGGGGGCGCCCGGTTGCAGGAAAAACTGTTTTTT. Translating gives CASSLTGGARLQEKLFF.

This rearrangement joins TRBV5-1 to TRBJ2-1, with 11 positions matching TRBD2. CDR1 is SGHRS and CDR2 is YFSETQ in the germline V gene. Trimming removed 0 bases from V and 4 bases from J; junction bases left unmatched: 6. This CDR3 spans 17 amino acids. Here the CDR3 DNA reads TGCGCCAGCAGCTTGGGGCCTAGCGGGGGGTTGTACAATGAGCAGTTCTTC. Its translation is CASSLGPSGGLYNEQFF.

The chain joins TRBV6-1 to TRBJ1-2, with D possibly being TRBD1 (6 bases). This CDR3 contains 13 residues. V was clipped by 4 bases and J by 7 bases, with 13 bases between them. Germline assignment: CDR1 MNHNS and CDR2 SASEGT. The CDR3 here is CASSGRGLLGYTF. The CDR3 nucleotides are TGTGCCAGCAGTGGGCGGGGGCTTCTTGGCTACACCTTC.

This chain connects TRBV5-8 to TRBJ1-2; possibly TRBD1 for D (5 bases). V was trimmed by 5 bases and J by 1 base, leaving 18 bases between them. Germline V gives CDR1 SGHTS, CDR2 YDEGEE. The CDR3 length is 16 residues. CDR3: CASSYHSQGINYGYTF. The CDR3 nucleotides read TGTGCCAGCAGTTACCACTCCCAGGGTATTAACTATGGCTACACCTTC.

The chain is built from TRBV6-6 and TRBJ1-1, with no clear D. This CDR3 has 9 residues. V was shortened by 5 bases and J by 8 bases, with 3 bases between the two germline ends. Germline assignment: CDR1 MNHNY and CDR2 SVGAGI (reference sequence). The CDR3 DNA follows: TGTGCCAGCAGTCGCGAAGCTTTCTTT. Translating gives CASSREAFF.

This sequence joins TRBV4-1 and TRBJ1-3; D not resolved. Trimming took off 4 bases at V and 1 base at J, with 17 bases between the two ends. This CDR3 region has 17 residues. Germline V gene lookup returns CDR1 MGHRA and CDR2 YSYEKL. This CDR3 reads CASSLEGSPFSGNTIYF. The CDR3 bases are TGCGCCAGCAGCCTAGAAGGGTCGCCCTTTTCTGGAAACACCATATATTTT.

V gene TRBV2 combines with J gene TRBJ1-1; D is possibly TRBD1 (5 bases). This CDR3 region has 15 residues. Germline V CDR1 and CDR2: SNHLY, FYNNEI. V was cut by 7 bases and J by 1 base, with 16 bases left in between. The CDR3 loop reads CASMTGPGWNTEAFF. The CDR3 DNA follows: TGTGCCAGCATGACGGGGCCAGGATGGAACACTGAAGCTTTCTTT.

This chain connects TRBV7-3 to TRBJ2-3; 10 nucleotides agree with TRBD2. J lost 5 bases, V lost 8 bases, and 7 bases had no gene match. The CDR3 loop spans 14 amino acids. Germline V gene data show CDR1 as SGHTA and CDR2 as FQGTGA. DNA for the CDR3: TGTGCCAGCGGGGTGTCTAGCGGGGGAGATACGCAGTATTTT. Its translation is CASGVSSGGDTQYF.

The chain carries TRBV6-5 and TRBJ1-5; D ambiguous. This CDR3 has 14 amino acids. The V and J ends lost 5 bases and 4 bases respectively, with 12 bases between them. The V gene's germline CDR1 is MNHEY and CDR2 SVGAGI. As DNA, the CDR3 is TGTGCCAGCAGTGCCTACAGCCTAAATCAGCCCCAGCATTTT. Translating it yields CASSAYSLNQPQHF.